The 10 T cell receptor beta chains reported below all come from one sample, sequenced in a study of cytomegalovirus exposure and HLA in healthy donors (dated by TCRdb to between 2016 and 2019). Libraries were built with the immunoSEQ multiplex PCR assay. Not all clones reach the TCRdb copy of this immuneACCESS table, which keeps in-frame sequences only. Checked studies attribute under half of the gap to unresolved V genes and leave the rest unexplained. The table for this sample lists about 180,000 clones; approximately 90% of them were counted only once. Approximately 1.5% of the sample is held by the ten biggest clonotypes. Sequencing was done on a sample of PBMCs. The receptors shown here come from a woman aged 25 to 45 in good health and CMV-seronegative.

This clone was observed a single time. V usage is TRBV14 and J usage is TRBJ2-7; D perhaps matches TRBD1 (6 bases). Germline values: CDR1 SGHDN, CDR2 FVKESK. The CDR3 has 14 amino acids. Between the trimmed V and J ends, which lost 4 bases and 3 bases, there was a span of 13 bases. CDR3 sequence (DNA): TGTGCCAGCAGCCTTTGGGACAATAACTACGAGCAGTACTTC. Its translation: CASSLWDNNYEQYF.

V is TRBV2 and J is TRBJ1-1; tentatively, D is TRBD1 (5 bases). V was pared by 6 bases and J by 4 bases, with 12 bases between. Per the germline V gene, CDR1 is SNHLY and CDR2 is FYNNEI. This CDR3 comprises 13 residues. CDR3 loop: CASRGGGSTEAFF. Here the CDR3 DNA reads TGTGCCAGCAGGGGGGGAGGGAGCACTGAAGCTTTCTTT.

This sequence joins TRBV2 and TRBJ2-3; 7 bases align to TRBD2. The germline V gene has CDR1 SNHLY and CDR2 FYNNEI. The CDR3 has 17 residues. The junction had 15 bases not matched to a gene; V was cut back by 7 bases and J by 2 bases. The CDR3 loop is CASTREGRSEFTDTQYF. The CDR3 DNA reads as TGTGCCAGCACAAGGGAGGGGCGGTCAGAGTTCACAGATACGCAGTATTTT. Supplemented by reference TRBV2 and TRBJ2-3, the full variable domain reads EPEVTQTPSHQVTQMGQEVILRCVPISNHLYFYWYRQILGQKVEFLVSFYNNEISEKSEIFDDQFSVERPDGSNFTLKIRSTKLEDSAMYFCASTREGRSEFTDTQYFGPGTRLTVL.

The V gene is TRBV2, the J gene TRBJ2-7, with D tentatively TRBD1 (6 bases). Germline CDR1 reads SNHLY; CDR2 reads FYNNEI. The CDR3 contains 12 residues. The V end was cut by 7 bases, the J end by 3 bases, with 10 bases between. This CDR3 is CASTGTSYEQYF. CDR3 DNA sequence: TGTGCCAGCACCGGGACAAGCTACGAGCAGTACTTC.

The rearrangement uses TRBV4-1 and TRBJ1-2; D is unresolved. This CDR3 is built from 15 residues. Trimming shortened V by 2 bases and J by 4 bases, and 14 bases separated the two germline ends. In germline, CDR1 is MGHRA, CDR2 YSYEKL. The CDR3 spells CASSQQQNSFYGYTF. For the CDR3, the DNA is TGCGCCAGCAGCCAACAACAGAATTCTTTCTATGGCTACACCTTC.

This rearrangement joins TRBV7-8 to TRBJ1-4; TRBD1 is a possible D gene (5 bases). This CDR3 region has 18 residues. Deletions cut 0 bases from V and 3 bases from J, with 17 bases between. The germline V gene has CDR1 SGHVS and CDR2 FQNEAQ. Here the CDR3 reads CASSLAAGFSVANEKLFF. The DNA for the CDR3 is TGTGCCAGCAGCTTAGCGGCAGGGTTTTCGGTCGCTAATGAAAAACTGTTTTTT.

The CDR3 sequence: CASSAQLVYEQFF. The CDR3 DNA reads TGTGCCAGCAGTGCACAACTAGTTTATGAGCAGTTCTTC. This chain connects TRBV2 to TRBJ2-1, with D possibly being TRBD2 (5 bases). The CDR3 is made up of 13 amino acids. Germline V lookup: CDR1 SNHLY, CDR2 FYNNEI. V dropped 4 bases and J dropped 8 bases, with 12 bases sitting between them.

The chain links TRBV27 to TRBJ2-5; 7 positions match TRBD2. Germline CDR1 is MNHEY and CDR2 is SMNVEV (reference sequence). The V and J ends lost 2 bases and 5 bases, in that order; junction bases with no gene match: 8. The CDR3 consists of 15 residues. CDR3 bases: TGTGCCAGCAGTTTAGTTCGGGGAGGGCGCGAGACCCAGTACTTC. Translated, it gives CASSLVRGGRETQYF.

Only one count was recorded for this clone. This chain joins TRBV4-1 and TRBJ1-1; D may be TRBD1 (6 bases). Trimming took 2 bases from V and 2 from J, leaving 15 bases between them. Germline V gene lookup returns CDR1 MGHRA and CDR2 YSYEKL. CDR3 size: 16 residues. CDR3 sequence reads: CASSQISGGANTEAFF. CDR3 DNA sequence: TGCGCCAGCAGCCAAATCTCGGGGGGGGCCAACACTGAAGCTTTCTTT.

The chain couples TRBV7-9 to TRBJ2-5; TRBD1 is a possible D gene (5 bases). Germline-derived CDR1 and CDR2 are SEHNR and FQNEAQ (reference sequence). CDR3 size: 15 residues. The V end was cut by 3 bases, the J end by 1 base, with 12 bases between. CDR3 in DNA: TGTGCCAGCAGCTTCCCCGACAGACGCCAAGAGACCCAGTACTTC. Encoded protein: CASSFPDRRQETQYF.